The clone carrying this T cell receptor (beta chain) came up a few times. The data belong to a study of blood T cells in healthy people across ages. With a J-beta primer mix and a sample-barcoded 5' primer, a second PCR ran 7 to 11 cycles. TCRdb independently ran MiXCR on the 5' RACE reads; one entry per CDR3 protein. The data show 1.5 million to 2 million distinct CDR3 sequences, roughly a third seen once. With 0 bases removed from V and 2 bases from J, the gap between germline ends came to 13 bases. CDR3 size: 16 residues. Germline-derived CDR1 and CDR2 are MNHEY and SVGAGI. This receptor was obtained from a woman under 40 in good health. The sequenced sample consisted of blood. The chain joins TRBV6-5 to TRBJ1-2; D is unclear. The CDR3 loop is CASSYSRREVNYGYTF. In nucleotides, the CDR3 is TGTGCCAGCAGTTACTCGAGAAGGGAGGTCAACTATGGCTACACCTTC.